This record covers a single T cell receptor beta chain. What antigen it recognizes has not been identified. The sample holds no much larger clone one base away, and base qualities are not on file. The Qiagen DNeasy kit was used to extract genomic DNA both from unsorted PBMCs and from the negatively selected CD4+ and CD8+ fractions. TCR beta CDR3 regions were subjected to amplification by immunoSEQ multiplex PCR with primers that anneal to V and J segments. A synthetic immune receptor repertoire was used to minimize amplification bias, and any remaining bias was removed computationally after sequencing. The published analysis was carried out like this. Repertoire diversity was quantified as the Shannon entropy index using custom Python scripts. Unsorted, CD4+ and CD8+ repertoires were examined separately, except in combined analyses, for which CD4+ and CD8+ sequences were merged in silico. A clone counted as expanded when the clone's frequency after treatment rose at least 2-fold relative to C1D1, and clones undetected at baseline were given a pseudocount of 0.5. Singleton clones were defined as clones with 0 or 1 copy at C1D1, and non-singleton clones were defined as clones with 2 or more copies. Clones expanded in unsorted samples were annotated as CD4+, CD8+ or unknown by matching protein sequences in sorted samples from the same patient. Wilcoxon tests on paired samples were used to test changes in diversity from C1D1 to C4D1. TCRdb obtained this table from immuneACCESS and retained in-frame rearrangements with V and J assigned. These tables miss some clones; where compared with another copy, unresolved V genes account for less than half of the shortfall, and the remainder is unexplained. The V and J calls and clone size come from that table; D and trimming were worked out from the DNA. This sample lists around 96,000 clones; 75% to 90% were detected once. About 12% of the sample rests with the top ten.

The data belong to a study of PD-1 blockade in classical Hodgkin lymphoma (dated by TCRdb to the early 2020s). Describing the broader study: Nivolumab dosing was 3 mg/kg intravenously every 2 weeks, continuing until either disease progression or unacceptable toxicity. To define a peripheral blood immune signature of response to PD-1 blockade in classical Hodgkin lymphoma, the study combined TCR beta sequencing with CyTOF. Summary of the overall study and its limitations: Baseline TCR diversity was reported to be lower in newly diagnosed patients than in healthy donors and to be lower still in relapsed/refractory patients. The study was limited to a single clinical trial cohort, and causes of repertoire differences, possibly disease activity or prior therapy, remained undefined. Trial patients achieving complete response had baseline diversity similar to newly diagnosed patients, whereas partial responders and progressors had significantly lower diversity. A significant rise by C4D1 was seen in CD4+ but not CD8+ TCR diversity (p=0.0027 vs p=0.16), with the rise being most apparent in complete responders (p=0.02). Lower diversity was seen in patients whose nivolumab began less than 1 year after ASCT, and these patients were left out of later analyses so that immune reconstitution would not confound the results.

The CDR3, from cysteine to phenylalanine, totals 15 residues. The kept DNA is CDR3 alone, 45 bases in frame from the first base. V gives up 3 bases and J gives up 1 base, and the segment between their germline ends measures 10 bases. CDR1 and CDR2 are read off the germline V gene as SGHNT and YENEEA. The meaning of the sample's time point label: cycle 1 day 1 (C1D1), immediately before nivolumab initiation. Relapse after autologous stem cell transplantation had occurred in all trial patients, and cohorts A, B and C were distinguished by prior brentuximab vedotin exposure. The trial cohort was composed of approximately 56 patients with relapsed/refractory classical Hodgkin lymphoma, for whom complete response, partial response or progressive disease was recorded as best overall response. Single-agent nivolumab was administered to trial patients in the multi-cohort phase II CheckMate 205 trial. An independent review committee assessed best overall response by applying the 2007 International Working Group response criteria. Trial PBMCs were collected immediately before nivolumab initiation (C1D1) and during therapy at cycle 2 day 1 and cycle 4 day 1. Peripheral blood was collected in 8 mL Vacutainer Cell Preparation Tubes, from which PBMCs were isolated by centrifugation and then cryopreserved.

This clonotype originated in a human donor with classical Hodgkin lymphoma. The sample consisted of peripheral blood mononuclear cells (PBMCs), taken at baseline. The rearrangement combines TRBV11-3 with TRBJ1-3, with the D gene call left open. The CDR3 protein: CASSFSSGSGNTIYF. The base sequence is TGTGCCAGCAGCTTTTCATCTGGTTCTGGAAACACCATATATTTT.